These 13 T cell receptor beta chains originate from one sample sequenced in a study of regulatory T cells. General study findings and limits: Hydrophobic residues at CDR3 positions 6 and 7 were enriched in conventional CD4+ T cells of CD3G-deficient patients.

Their antigen targets remain unknown. Primers: 52 TRBV forward and 13 TRBJ reverse. The repertoire was sequenced with immunoSEQ multiplex PCR; TCRdb's copy has only in-frame clones and lacks some. The table lists fewer than 20,000 clones, around 84% of them singletons. Source material: conventional CD4+ T cells sorted from blood. The receptor source for this set is a person aged 25-39 years with CD3G deficiency.

This clone was detected once. V usage is TRBV7-9 and J usage is TRBJ2-7; D possibly matches TRBD1 or TRBD2 (6 bases each). The CDR3 extends over 13 amino acids. CDR1 and CDR2 (germline): SEHNR, FQNEAQ (reference sequence). Trimming removed 5 bases from V and 6 bases from J, with 14 bases in between. For the CDR3, the DNA is TGTGCCAGCAGCCGACTCGGGGGCTCCGAGCAGTACTTC. It translates to CASSRLGGSEQYF.

This chain uses TRBV19 with TRBJ1-1, with TRBD1 matching over 9 bases. Germline V lookup: CDR1 LNHDA, CDR2 SQIVND (reference sequence). V shed 4 bases and J 5 bases; nucleotides not matched to a gene: 2. The CDR3 has 13 residues. The CDR3 DNA is TGTGCCAGTAGTAAGACAGGGGGGACTGAAGCTTTCTTT. It is translated as CASSKTGGTEAFF.

The gene calls are TRBV10-2 and TRBJ1-1; the D is unclear. Per germline, CDR1 WSHSY and CDR2 SAAADI. The V and J ends lost 4 bases and 2 bases respectively, with 8 bases between them. This CDR3 comprises 13 residues. DNA of the CDR3: TGCGCCAGCAGTGGGCAACCTAACACTGAAGCTTTCTTT. Translation gives CASSGQPNTEAFF.

This chain links TRBV6-5 with TRBJ2-3; 13 bases are a match to TRBD2. The germline V gene encodes CDR1 MNHEY and CDR2 SVGAGI. The junction had 5 bases not matched to a gene; V was cut back by 5 bases and J by 6 bases. The CDR3 is 15 residues long. CDR3 loop: CASSGTSGARDTQYF. CDR3 DNA sequence: TGTGCCAGCAGTGGGACTAGCGGGGCCCGGGATACGCAGTATTTT.

The sample holds one count of this clone. The gene calls are TRBV18 and TRBJ2-7, with D possibly TRBD1 on 5 matching bases. CDR1 KGHSH and CDR2 LQKENI come from the germline V gene. V lost 6 bases and J 4 bases, leaving 10 bases between the germline ends. The CDR3 contains 12 residues. CDR3 amino acids: CASSRDRYEQYF. DNA for the CDR3: TGTGCCAGCTCCCGCGACAGATACGAGCAGTACTTC. Complete variable domain (other parts from reference TRBV18 and TRBJ2-7): NAGVMQNPRHLVRRRGQEARLRCSPMKGHSHVYWYRQLPEEGLKFMVYLQKENIIDESGMPKERFSAEFPKEGPSILRIQQVVRGDSAAYFCASSRDRYEQYFGPGTRLTVT.

The chain joins TRBV19 to TRBJ2-7; tentatively, D is TRBD1 (6 bases). Deletions cut 6 bases from V and 5 bases from J, with 14 bases between. Germline CDR1 reads LNHDA; CDR2 reads SQIVND (reference sequence). There are 13 residues in the CDR3. CDR3 nucleotides: TGTGCCAGTAGCCATCCGGACAGCAACGAGCAGTACTTC. Protein: CASSHPDSNEQYF.

The chain combines TRBV19 with TRBJ2-1; no clear D. This CDR3 region has 13 residues. With 2 bases removed from V and 4 bases from J, the gap between germline ends came to 6 bases. Germline CDR1 is LNHDA and CDR2 is SQIVND (reference sequence). The CDR3 spells CASSIRRYNEQFF. The DNA for the CDR3 is TGTGCCAGTAGTATAAGACGTTACAATGAGCAGTTCTTC.

The chain combines TRBV19 with TRBJ1-1, with 8 positions matching TRBD1. Looked up from germline, CDR1 is LNHDA and CDR2 is SQIVND (reference sequence). V gave up 6 bases and J gave up 0 bases; unmatched junction bases: 3. The CDR3 has 14 amino acids. The CDR3 reads CASRPTGVNTEAFF. Here the CDR3 DNA reads TGTGCCAGTAGACCGACAGGGGTGAACACTGAAGCTTTCTTT. Filled out from reference TRBV19 and TRBJ1-1, the complete variable domain reads DGGITQSPKYLFRKEGQNVTLSCEQNLNHDAMYWYRQDPGQGLRLIYYSQIVNDFQKGDIAEGYSVSREKKESFPLTVTSAQKNPTAFYLCASRPTGVNTEAFFGQGTRLTVV.

The V call is TRBV11-2, the J call TRBJ2-5; 12 bases map to TRBD2. In germline, CDR1 is SGHAT, CDR2 FQNNGV. With V trimmed by 2 bases and J by 4 bases, 5 bases remained unmatched. The CDR3 runs to 16 residues. Written as DNA, the CDR3 is TGTGCCAGCAGCTTATCAGGACTAGCGGGGAGAGAGACCCAGTACTTC. It is translated as CASSLSGLAGRETQYF.

V and J are TRBV18 and TRBJ2-1, with no clear D. V gave up 2 bases and J gave up 4 bases, with 9 bases separating them. The germline gives CDR1 KGHSH, CDR2 LQKENI. The CDR3 sequence is 14 residues long. The CDR3 spells CASSPGPFYNEQFF. CDR3 sequence (DNA): TGTGCCAGCTCACCAGGACCCTTTTACAATGAGCAGTTCTTC.

The CDR3 loop is CASSDGSQGNEKLFF. In DNA form, the CDR3 reads TGTGCCAGCAGCGATGGATCACAGGGTAATGAAAAACTGTTTTTT. This sequence joins TRBV6-1 and TRBJ1-4, with D possibly being TRBD1 (6 bases). V gave up 6 bases and J gave up 4 bases, with 15 bases separating them. CDR1 MNHNS and CDR2 SASEGT come from the germline V gene. This CDR3 is 15 amino acids long.

V and J are TRBV28 and TRBJ1-1; the D is unclear. This CDR3 has 13 amino acids. From germline, CDR1 is MDHEN and CDR2 SYDVKM. V lost 10 bases, J lost 9 bases, and 21 bases lay in between. CDR3 amino acids: CATSERPGVKAFF. The CDR3 coding sequence is TGTGCCACCTCAGAAAGACCGGGCGTTAAAGCTTTCTTT.

The chain has TRBV30 and TRBJ1-1; D is ambiguous. Germline V gene sequence: CDR1 GTSNPN, CDR2 SVGIG (reference sequence). Trimming cost V 2 bases and J 3 bases, with 10 bases left between them. The CDR3 loop spans 13 amino acids. The CDR3: CAWSTQAYTEAFF. DNA for the CDR3: TGTGCCTGGAGTACGCAGGCCTACACTGAAGCTTTCTTT.